This TCR beta chain was profiled in a study of vaccination and CD4 T cells after COVID-19. The Oncomine TCR Beta short-read assay was what sequenced the DNA obtained from cultured CD4+ T cells. TCRdb reprocessed the PCR reads with MiXCR, giving one entry per CDR3 protein. This sample has 10,000 to 15,000 distinct CDR3 sequences, with around 67% found just once. This sample's treatment: roughly 11-day PBMC culture with coronavirus spike peptide pools or control peptides (ViraFEST assay). Negative selection separated CD4+ T cells from roughly ten-day cultures. Germline CDR1 MRHNA, CDR2 SNTAGT. Trimming took off 2 bases at V and 9 bases at J, with 11 bases between the two ends. This CDR3 has 13 amino acids. In this sample, this clonotype turned up once. Antigen specificity is unknown. Study-level points and caveats: Spike mono-reactivity was the property of 304 of 307 vaccine-specific clones in convalescent patients.

J is TRBJ2-1 and V is TRBV6-4; no reliable D call. The sample was CD4+ T cells from blood, cultured in vitro. This clonotype was sampled from a human donor who had recovered from COVID-19. The CDR3 spells CASSDRSFSEQFF. The CDR3 nucleotides are TGTGCCAGCAGTGACAGGAGTTTCAGTGAGCAGTTCTTC.